Shown below are 4 T cell receptor beta chains from a single sample sequenced in a study of blood T cell repertoires in COVID-19. Clones were sequenced by immunoSEQ multiplex PCR, and TCRdb holds only the in-frame ones, with some missing. The table includes approximately 25,000 clones, roughly 90% detected once. The sequencing sample was made of peripheral blood. These receptors were taken from a human donor with acute or convalescent COVID-19. The donor label of this sample is uncertain.

The chain combines TRBV2 with TRBJ1-6, with 7 bases aligning to TRBD1. The J segment lost 7 bases and the V segment lost 9 bases, leaving 9 bases of the junction unmatched. The CDR3 length is 14 residues. Germline loops: CDR1 SNHLY, CDR2 FYNNEI. The CDR3 DNA reads as TGTGCCAGAGGGGGCAGGTCAGCGAATTCACCCCTCCACTTT. The encoded protein is CARGGRSANSPLHF.

V usage is TRBV5-1 and J usage is TRBJ1-1, with TRBD1 as a possible D gene (5 bases). This CDR3 spans 15 amino acids. The germline CDR1 and CDR2 sequences are SGHRS and YFSETQ. Trimming took 4 bases from V and 2 from J, leaving 15 bases between them. The CDR3 DNA reads TGCGCCAGCAGCAAGGAGACAGAAACCAACACTGAAGCTTTCTTT. Residues: CASSKETETNTEAFF. The full variable domain, rest sourced from reference TRBV5-1 and TRBJ1-1, is KAGVTQTPRYLIKTRGQQVTLSCSPISGHRSVSWYQQTPGQGLQFLFEYFSETQRNKGNFPGRFSGRQFSNSRSEMNVSTLELGDSALYLCASSKETETNTEAFFGQGTRLTVV.

The chain uses TRBV21-1 and TRBJ1-6. TRBV21-1 is marked as a pseudogene. The CDR3 length is 16 residues. The CDR3 coding sequence is TGTGCCAGAAATTACAAGCGGACTATCGATAATTCACCCCTCCACTTT. The encoded protein is CARNYKRTIDNSPLHF.

The chain joins TRBV30 to TRBJ2-5; 9 nucleotides align to TRBD1. Trimming cost V 0 bases and J 5 bases; bases outside gene matches: 7. Germline assignment: CDR1 GTSNPN and CDR2 SVGIG (reference sequence). This CDR3 spans 15 amino acids. The CDR3 loop is CAWSVGTGQSETQYF. CDR3 nucleotide sequence: TGTGCCTGGAGTGTAGGGACAGGGCAGAGCGAGACCCAGTACTTC.